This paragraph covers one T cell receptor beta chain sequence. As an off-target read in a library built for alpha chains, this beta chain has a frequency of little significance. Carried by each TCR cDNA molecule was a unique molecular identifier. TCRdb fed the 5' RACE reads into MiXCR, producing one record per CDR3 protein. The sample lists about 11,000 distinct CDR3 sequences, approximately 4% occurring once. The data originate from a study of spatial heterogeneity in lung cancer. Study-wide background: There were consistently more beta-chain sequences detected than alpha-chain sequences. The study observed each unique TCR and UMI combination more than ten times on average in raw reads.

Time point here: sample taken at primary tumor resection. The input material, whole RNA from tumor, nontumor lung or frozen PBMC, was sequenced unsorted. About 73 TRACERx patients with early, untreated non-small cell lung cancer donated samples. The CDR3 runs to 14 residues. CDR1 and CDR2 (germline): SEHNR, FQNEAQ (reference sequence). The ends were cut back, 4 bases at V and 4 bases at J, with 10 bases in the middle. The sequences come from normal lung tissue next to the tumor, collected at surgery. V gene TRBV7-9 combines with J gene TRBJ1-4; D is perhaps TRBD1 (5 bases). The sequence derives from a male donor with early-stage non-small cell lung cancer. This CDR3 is CASSSRGVNEKLFF. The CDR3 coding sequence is TGTGCCAGCAGCTCCCGGGGCGTTAATGAAAAACTGTTTTTT. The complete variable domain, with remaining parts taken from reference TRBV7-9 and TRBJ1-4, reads DTGVSQNPRHKITKRGQNVTFRCDPISEHNRLYWYRQTLGQGPEFLTYFQNEAQLEKSRLLSDRFSAERPKGSFSTLEIQRTEQGDSAMYLCASSSRGVNEKLFFGSGTQLSVL.